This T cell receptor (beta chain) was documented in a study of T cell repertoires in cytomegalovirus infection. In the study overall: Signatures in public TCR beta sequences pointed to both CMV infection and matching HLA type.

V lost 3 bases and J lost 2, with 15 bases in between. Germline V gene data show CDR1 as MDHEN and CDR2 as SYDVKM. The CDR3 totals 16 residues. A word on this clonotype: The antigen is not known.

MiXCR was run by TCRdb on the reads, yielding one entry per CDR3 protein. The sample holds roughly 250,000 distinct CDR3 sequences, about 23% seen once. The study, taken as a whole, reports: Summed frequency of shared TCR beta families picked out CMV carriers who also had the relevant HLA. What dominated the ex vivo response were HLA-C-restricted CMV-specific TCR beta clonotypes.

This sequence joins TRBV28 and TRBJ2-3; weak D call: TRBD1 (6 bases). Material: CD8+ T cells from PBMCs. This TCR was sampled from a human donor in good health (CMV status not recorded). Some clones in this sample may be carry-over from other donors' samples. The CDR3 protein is CASSFYEGVFTDTQYF. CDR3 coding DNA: TGTGCCAGCAGTTTTTACGAGGGGGTGTTCACAGATACGCAGTATTTT.